What follows is one T cell receptor beta chain and its context. What this receptor recognizes is not known. The input lacks base qualities; no much larger clone sits a single base away. Genomic DNA was extracted from sorted cells using the Qiagen DNeasy Kit. Deep sequencing of the TCR beta chain was done on the immunoSEQ platform. For the original study's pipeline: Repertoire data analysis was performed with the immunoSEQ Analyzer software. TCRdb took this table from immuneACCESS and kept in-frame rearrangements with V and J called. Such tables lack part of the clones; where checked against another copy, unresolved V genes explain under half of the gap, and the rest is unexplained. D and trimming were read from the DNA, whereas the V and J calls and clone size are those reported in that table. The sample table records over 20,000 clones; 80% to 90% of these occur just once. Of the sample, approximately 34% is held by the ten largest clones.

What the time point label conveys for this sample: 266 days after commencement of treatment, after nivolumab therapy. The treatment or condition label, read with the paper, signifies: AdE1-LMPpoly-expanded autologous EBV-specific T-cell therapy followed by anti-PD-1 nivolumab. This specimen belongs to a study of EBV T-cell therapy then PD-1 blockade in nasopharyngeal carcinoma (dated by TCRdb to 2020 to 2023). The source of this sequence is a man aged 40-50 years with nasopharyngeal carcinoma. The sequencing here drew on CD8+ T cells from blood, taken at roughly day 270 from a patient whose treatment included autologous EBV-specific T cells and nivolumab.

The DNA is as follows: TGTGCCAGCAGCCCCGGGACAGGGGCGCTCGCTGAGCAGTTCTTC. This translates into CASSPGTGALAEQFF. The sequence links TRBV7-9 to TRBJ2-1; 10 junctional bases match TRBD1. CDR1 and CDR2, looked up from the germline V gene (reference sequence), are SEHNR and FQNEAQ. V is pruned by 5 bases and J by 9 bases, leaving 10 bases of the junction without a gene match. The CDR3 spans 15 residues, from the cysteine through the phenylalanine. Only CDR3 DNA is held: 45 bases, read in frame from base 1.